This T cell receptor beta chain was retrieved from a study of molecular identifiers for immune sequencing clone quantification. CDR1 MNHEY and CDR2 SVGAGI come from the germline V gene. The V and J ends lost 0 bases and 6 bases, in that order; junction bases with no gene match: 12. The CDR3 runs to 19 residues. TCRdb reprocessed the PCR reads via MiXCR and lists one record per CDR3 protein. The sample holds about 500,000 distinct CDR3 sequences; 20% to 25% are singletons and the top ten take approximately 0.84%. This clonotype came up many times. The chain is built from TRBV6-5 and TRBJ2-1; 12 bases align to TRBD2. The receptor comes from a human donor in good health. Some libraries in this study had Jurkat cell RNA spiked in. Input material: naive CD8+ T cells from blood, with Jurkat cell RNA spiked in. Indicated subset: FACS-sorted CD8+CD4-CCR7+CD45RA+ naive T cells. CDR3 nucleotide sequence: TGTGCCAGCAGTTACTCGATCGGTTCACTAGCGGGAGGAGGCAATGAGCAGTTCTTC. Residues: CASSYSIGSLAGGGNEQFF.